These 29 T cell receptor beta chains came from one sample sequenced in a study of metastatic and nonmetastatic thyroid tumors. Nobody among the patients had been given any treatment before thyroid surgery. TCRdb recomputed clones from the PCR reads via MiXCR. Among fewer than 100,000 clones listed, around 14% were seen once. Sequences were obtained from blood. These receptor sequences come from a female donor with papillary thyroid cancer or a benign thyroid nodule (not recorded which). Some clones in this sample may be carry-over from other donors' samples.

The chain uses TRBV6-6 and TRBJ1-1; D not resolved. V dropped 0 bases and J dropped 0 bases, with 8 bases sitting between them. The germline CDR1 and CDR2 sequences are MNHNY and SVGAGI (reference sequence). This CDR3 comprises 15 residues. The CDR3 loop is CASSYSWVMNTEAFF. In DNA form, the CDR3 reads TGTGCCAGCAGTTACTCCTGGGTTATGAACACTGAAGCTTTCTTT.

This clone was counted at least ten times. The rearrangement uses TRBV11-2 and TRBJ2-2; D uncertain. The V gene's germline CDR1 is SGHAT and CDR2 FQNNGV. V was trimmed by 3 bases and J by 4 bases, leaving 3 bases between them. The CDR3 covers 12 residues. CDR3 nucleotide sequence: TGTGCCAGCAGCTTCTTCACCGGGGAGCTGTTTTTT. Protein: CASSFFTGELFF.

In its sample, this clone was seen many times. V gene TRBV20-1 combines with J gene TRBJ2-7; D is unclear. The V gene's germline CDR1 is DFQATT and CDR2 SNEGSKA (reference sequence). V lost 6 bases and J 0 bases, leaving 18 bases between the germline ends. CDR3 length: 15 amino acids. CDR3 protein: CSARPLRSTSYEQYF. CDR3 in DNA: TGCAGTGCACGACCCCTCCGGTCCACCTCCTACGAGCAGTACTTC.

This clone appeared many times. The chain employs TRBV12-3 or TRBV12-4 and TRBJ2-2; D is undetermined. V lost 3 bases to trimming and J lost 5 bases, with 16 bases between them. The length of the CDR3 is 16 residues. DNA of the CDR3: TGTGCCAGCAGTTTCGGGCAGGTGGTAAAAACCGGGGAGCTGTTTTTT. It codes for CASSFGQVVKTGELFF.

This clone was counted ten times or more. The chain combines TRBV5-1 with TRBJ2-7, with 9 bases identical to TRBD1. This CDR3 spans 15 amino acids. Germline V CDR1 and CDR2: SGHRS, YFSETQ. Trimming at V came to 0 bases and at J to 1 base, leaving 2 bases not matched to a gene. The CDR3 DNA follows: TGCGCCAGCAGCTTGGGACAGGGGGTGTCCTACGAGCAGTACTTC. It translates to CASSLGQGVSYEQYF.

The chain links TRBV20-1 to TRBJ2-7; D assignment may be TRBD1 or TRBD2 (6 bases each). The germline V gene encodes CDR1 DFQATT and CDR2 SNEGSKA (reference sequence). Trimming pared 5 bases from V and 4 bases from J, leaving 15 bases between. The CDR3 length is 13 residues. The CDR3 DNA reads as TGCAGTGCTCGGACGGGGGCGGTGTACGAGCAGTACTTC. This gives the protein CSARTGAVYEQYF.

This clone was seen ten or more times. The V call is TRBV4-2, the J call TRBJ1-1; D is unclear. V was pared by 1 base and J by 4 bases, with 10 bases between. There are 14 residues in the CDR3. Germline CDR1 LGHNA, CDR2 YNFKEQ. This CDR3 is CASSQARVLTEAFF. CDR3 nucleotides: TGTGCCAGCAGCCAAGCTAGGGTACTCACTGAAGCTTTCTTT.

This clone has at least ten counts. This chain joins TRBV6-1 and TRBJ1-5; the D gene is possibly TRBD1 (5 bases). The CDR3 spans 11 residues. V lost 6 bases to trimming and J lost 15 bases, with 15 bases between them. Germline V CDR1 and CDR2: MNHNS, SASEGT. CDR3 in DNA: TGTGCCAGCAGCCCCGGGGGGGGGACGCATTTT. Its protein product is CASSPGGGTHF.

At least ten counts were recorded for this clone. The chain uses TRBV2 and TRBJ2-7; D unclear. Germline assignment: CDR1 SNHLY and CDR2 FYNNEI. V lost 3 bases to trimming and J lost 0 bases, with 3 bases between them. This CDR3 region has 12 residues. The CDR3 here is CASSEGSYEQYF. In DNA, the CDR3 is TGTGCCAGCAGTGAGGGCTCCTACGAGCAGTACTTC.

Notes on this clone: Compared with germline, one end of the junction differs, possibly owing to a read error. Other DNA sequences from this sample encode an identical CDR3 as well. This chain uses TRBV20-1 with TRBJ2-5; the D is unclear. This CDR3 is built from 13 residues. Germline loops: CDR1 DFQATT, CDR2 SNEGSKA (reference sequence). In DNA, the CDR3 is TGCAGTGCTATCCGACTCTGGCAAGAAACCCAGTACTTC. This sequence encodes CSAIRLWQETQYF.

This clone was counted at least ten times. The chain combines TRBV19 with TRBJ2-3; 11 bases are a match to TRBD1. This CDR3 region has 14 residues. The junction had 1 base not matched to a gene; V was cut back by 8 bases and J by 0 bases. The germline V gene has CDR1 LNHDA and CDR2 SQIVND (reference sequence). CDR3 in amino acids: CASGTGGSTDTQYF. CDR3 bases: TGTGCCAGTGGGACAGGGGGTAGCACAGATACGCAGTATTTT.

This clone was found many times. The CDR3 spells CASSLSTAGGPRGELFF. The CDR3 DNA sequence: TGTGCCAGCAGCCTAAGCACAGCGGGGGGGCCAAGAGGGGAGCTGTTTTTT. The chain couples TRBV7-3 to TRBJ2-2; 10 bases line up with TRBD2. Germline V gives CDR1 SGHTA, CDR2 FQGTGA. The CDR3 consists of 17 residues. The ends lost 5 bases at V and 8 bases at J; junction bases unmatched: 14.

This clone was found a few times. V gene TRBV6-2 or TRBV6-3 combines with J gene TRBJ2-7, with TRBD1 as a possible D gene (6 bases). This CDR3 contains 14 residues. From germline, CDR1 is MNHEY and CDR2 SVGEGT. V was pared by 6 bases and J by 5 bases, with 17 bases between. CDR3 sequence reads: CASRGTSEGNEQYF. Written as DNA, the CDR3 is TGTGCCAGCAGGGGGACAAGCGAGGGTAACGAGCAGTACTTC.

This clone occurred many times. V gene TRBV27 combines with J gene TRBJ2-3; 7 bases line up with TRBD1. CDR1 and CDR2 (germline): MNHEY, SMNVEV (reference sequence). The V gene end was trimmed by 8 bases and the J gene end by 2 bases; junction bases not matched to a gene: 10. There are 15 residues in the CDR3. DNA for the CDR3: TGTGCCAGCCAGGGGGACCTGTCGGACACAGATACGCAGTATTTT. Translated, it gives CASQGDLSDTDTQYF.

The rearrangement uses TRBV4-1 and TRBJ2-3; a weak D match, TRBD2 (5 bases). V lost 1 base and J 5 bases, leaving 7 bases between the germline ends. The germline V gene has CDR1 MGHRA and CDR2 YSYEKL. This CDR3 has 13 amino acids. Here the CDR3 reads CASSQVEGDTQYF. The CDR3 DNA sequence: TGCGCCAGCAGCCAAGTTGAGGGAGATACGCAGTATTTT.

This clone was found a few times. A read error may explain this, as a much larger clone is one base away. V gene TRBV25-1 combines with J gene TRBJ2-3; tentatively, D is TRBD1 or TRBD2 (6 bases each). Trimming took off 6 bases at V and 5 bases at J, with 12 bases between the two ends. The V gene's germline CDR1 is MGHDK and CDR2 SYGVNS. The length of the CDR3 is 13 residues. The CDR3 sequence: CASRWGAGDTQYF. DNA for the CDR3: TGTGCCAGCAGGTGGGGGGCGGGAGATACGCAGTATTTT.

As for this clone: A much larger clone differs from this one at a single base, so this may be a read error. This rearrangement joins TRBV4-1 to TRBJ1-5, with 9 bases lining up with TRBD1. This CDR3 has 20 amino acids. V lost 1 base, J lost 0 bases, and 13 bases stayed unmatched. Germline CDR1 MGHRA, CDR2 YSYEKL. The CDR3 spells CASSQASLTGGAYSNQPQHF. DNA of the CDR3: TGCGCCAGCAGCCAAGCATCCCTGACAGGGGGGGCTTATAGCAATCAGCCCCAGCATTTT.

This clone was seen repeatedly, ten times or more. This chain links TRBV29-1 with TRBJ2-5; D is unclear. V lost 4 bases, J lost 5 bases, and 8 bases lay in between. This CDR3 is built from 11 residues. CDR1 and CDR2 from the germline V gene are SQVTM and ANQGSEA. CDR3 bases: TGCAGCGTTGGACCCCGGGAGACCCAGTACTTC. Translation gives CSVGPRETQYF.

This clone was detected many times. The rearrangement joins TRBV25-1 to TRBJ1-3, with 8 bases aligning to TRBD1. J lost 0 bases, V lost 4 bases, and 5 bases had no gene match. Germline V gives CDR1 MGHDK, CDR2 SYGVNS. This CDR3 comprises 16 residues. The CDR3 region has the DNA TGTGCCAGCAGTGGAACAGGGGGTGTCTCTGGAAACACCATATATTTT. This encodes CASSGTGGVSGNTIYF.

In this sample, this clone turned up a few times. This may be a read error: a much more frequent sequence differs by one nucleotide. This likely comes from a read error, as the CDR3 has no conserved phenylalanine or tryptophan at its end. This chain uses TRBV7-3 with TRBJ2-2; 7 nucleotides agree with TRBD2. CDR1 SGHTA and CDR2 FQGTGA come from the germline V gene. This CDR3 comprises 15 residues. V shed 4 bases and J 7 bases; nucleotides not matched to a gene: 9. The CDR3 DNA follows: TGTGCCAGCAGCTCACGGACTAGTGAGGGCGGGGAGCTGTTTCTT. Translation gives CASSSRTSEGGELFL.

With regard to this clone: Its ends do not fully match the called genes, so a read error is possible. The CDR3 is CACMRTGSSPIHF. In DNA form, the CDR3 reads TGTGCCTGCATGAGGACAGGAAGTTCACCCATCCACTTT. V and J are TRBV30 and TRBJ1-6; 7 bases fit TRBD1. Germline CDR1 GTSNPN, CDR2 SVGIG (reference sequence). The CDR3 has 13 amino acids. Full variable domain (missing parts from reference TRBV30 and TRBJ1-6): SQTIHQWPATLVQPVGSPLSLECTVEGTSNPNLYWYRQAAGRGLQLLFYSVGIGQISSEVPQNLSASRPQDRQFILSSKKLLLSDSGFYLCACMRTGSSPIHFGNGTRLTVT.

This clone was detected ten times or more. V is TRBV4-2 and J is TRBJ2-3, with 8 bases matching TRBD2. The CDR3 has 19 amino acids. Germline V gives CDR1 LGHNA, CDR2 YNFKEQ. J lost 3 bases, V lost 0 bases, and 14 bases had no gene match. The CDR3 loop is CASSQDRPGGVGVTDTQYF. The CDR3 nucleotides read TGTGCCAGCAGCCAAGATAGGCCGGGGGGGGTTGGGGTTACAGATACGCAGTATTTT.

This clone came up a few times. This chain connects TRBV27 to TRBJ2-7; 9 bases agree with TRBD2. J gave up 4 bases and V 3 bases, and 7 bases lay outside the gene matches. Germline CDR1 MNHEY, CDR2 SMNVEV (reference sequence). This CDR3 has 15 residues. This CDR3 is CASSFTAGGPYEQYF. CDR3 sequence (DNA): TGTGCCAGCAGTTTCACAGCGGGAGGCCCATACGAGCAGTACTTC.

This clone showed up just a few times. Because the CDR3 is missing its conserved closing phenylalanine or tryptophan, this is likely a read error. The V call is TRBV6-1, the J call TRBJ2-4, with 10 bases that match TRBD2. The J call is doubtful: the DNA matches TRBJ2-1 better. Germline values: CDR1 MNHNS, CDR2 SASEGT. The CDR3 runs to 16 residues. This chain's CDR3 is CASSPKPSGGSIEQFL. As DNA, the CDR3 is TGTGCCAGCAGTCCCAAACCTAGCGGGGGATCTATTGAGCAGTTCTTA.

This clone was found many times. Here the CDR3 DNA reads TGTGCCAGCATCCAAGGGACAGGTATCTACGAGCAGTACTTC. This codes for CASIQGTGIYEQYF. This rearrangement joins TRBV6-9 to TRBJ2-7; 8 bases are a match to TRBD1. Germline V lookup: CDR1 MNHGY, CDR2 SVAAGI. With V trimmed by 7 bases and J by 3 bases, 8 bases remained unmatched. The CDR3 length is 14 residues.

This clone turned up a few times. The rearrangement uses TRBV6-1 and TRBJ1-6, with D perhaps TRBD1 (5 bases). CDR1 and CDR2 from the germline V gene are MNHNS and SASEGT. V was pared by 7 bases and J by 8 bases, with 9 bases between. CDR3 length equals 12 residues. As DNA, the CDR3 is TGTGCCAGCATGTCAGGGTATTCACCCCTCCACTTT. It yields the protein CASMSGYSPLHF.

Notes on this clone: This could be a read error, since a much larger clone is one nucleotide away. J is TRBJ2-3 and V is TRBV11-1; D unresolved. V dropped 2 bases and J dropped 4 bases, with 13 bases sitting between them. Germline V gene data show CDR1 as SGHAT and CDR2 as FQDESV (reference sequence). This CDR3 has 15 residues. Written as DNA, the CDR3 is TGTGCCAGCAGCTTAAATGGCCCGGCGGCAGATACGCAGTATTTT. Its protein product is CASSLNGPAADTQYF.

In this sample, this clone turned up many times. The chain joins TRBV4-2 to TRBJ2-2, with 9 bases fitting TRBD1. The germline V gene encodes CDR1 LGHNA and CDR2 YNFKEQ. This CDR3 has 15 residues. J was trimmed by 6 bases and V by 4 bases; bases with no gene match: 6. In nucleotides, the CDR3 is TGTGCCAGCAGCCCGGGACAGGGTTGGGCCGGGGAGCTGTTTTTT. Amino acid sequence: CASSPGQGWAGELFF.

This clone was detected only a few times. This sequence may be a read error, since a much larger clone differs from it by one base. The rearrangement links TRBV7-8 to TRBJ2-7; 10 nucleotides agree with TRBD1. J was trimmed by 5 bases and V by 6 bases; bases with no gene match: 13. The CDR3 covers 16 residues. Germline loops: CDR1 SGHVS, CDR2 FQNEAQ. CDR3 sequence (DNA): TGTGCCAGCAGGCTACATCCGGGACAGGGGCCCCACGAGCAGTACTTC. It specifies CASRLHPGQGPHEQYF.